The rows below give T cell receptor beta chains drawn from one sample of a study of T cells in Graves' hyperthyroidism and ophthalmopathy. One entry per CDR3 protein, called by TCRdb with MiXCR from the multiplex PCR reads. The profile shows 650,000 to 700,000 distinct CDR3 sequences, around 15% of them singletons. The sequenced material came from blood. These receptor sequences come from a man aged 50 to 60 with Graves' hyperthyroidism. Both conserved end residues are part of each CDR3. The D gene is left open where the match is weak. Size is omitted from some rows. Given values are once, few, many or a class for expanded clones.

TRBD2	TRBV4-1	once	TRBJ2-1	TGCGCCAGCAGCCAGGCCTATCTAGCGGGAGGGTACAATGAGCAGTTCTTC	CASSQAYLAGGYNEQFF
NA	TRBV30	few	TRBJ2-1	TGTGCCTGGGACGGGACTCCCACATTCAATGAGCAGTTCTTC	CAWDGTPTFNEQFF
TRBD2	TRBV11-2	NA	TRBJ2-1	TGTGCCAGCAGCTTGCCTTTGGGGAGGCCGGGACTAGCCTACAATGAGCAGTTCTTC	CASSLPLGRPGLAYNEQFF
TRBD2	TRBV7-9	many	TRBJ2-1	TGTGCCAGCGGACCTGCCCGCGTGCTAGCGGGAGTTTCGGATGAGCAGTTCTTC	CASGPARVLAGVSDEQFF
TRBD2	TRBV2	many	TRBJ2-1	TGTGCCAGCAGGGGGGGACTAGCGGGAGGCTACAATGAGCAGTTCTTC	CASRGGLAGGYNEQFF
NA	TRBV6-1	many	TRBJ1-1	TGTGCCAGCAGCCCCAGACAGGCGTCTTACACTGAAGCTTTCTTT	CASSPRQASYTEAFF
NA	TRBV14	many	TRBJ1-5	TGTGCCAGCAGCTCCACCGTCAATCAGCCCCAGCATTTT	CASSSTVNQPQHF
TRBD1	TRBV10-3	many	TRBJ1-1	TGTGCCATCAGGCAGACAGGGTTAGACTTGAACACTGAAGCTTTCTTT	CAIRQTGLDLNTEAFF
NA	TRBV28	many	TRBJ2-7	TGTGCCAGCAGTTTCACCGGGACGGCCCCGTACGAGCAGTACTTC	CASSFTGTAPYEQYF
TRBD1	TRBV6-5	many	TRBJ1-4	TGTGCCAGCAGTTACAGCAGGGGGCTCGAAAAACTGTTTTTT	CASSYSRGLEKLFF
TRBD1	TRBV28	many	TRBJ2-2	TGTGCCAGCAGTTTGGGGGACAGGGGAAACACCGGGGAGCTGTTTTTT	CASSLGDRGNTGELFF
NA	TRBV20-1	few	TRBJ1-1	TGCAGTGCTAGAGATTGGGGGGGACGGACTGAAGCTTTCTTT	CSARDWGGRTEAFF
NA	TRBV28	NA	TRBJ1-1	TGTGCCAGCAGACTTGGACCGGGAGCTTTCTTT	CASRLGPGAFF
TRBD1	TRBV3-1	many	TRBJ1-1	TGTGCCAGCAGCTGGGCCGGGACAGGGGTTACTGAAGCTTTCTTT	CASSWAGTGVTEAFF
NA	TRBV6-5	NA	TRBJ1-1	TGTGCCAGCAGTTACGTAAAGAACACTGAAGCTTTCTTT	CASSYVKNTEAFF
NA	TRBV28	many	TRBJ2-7	TGTGCCAGCAGCTCCGGGATTTACGAGCAGTACTTC	CASSSGIYEQYF
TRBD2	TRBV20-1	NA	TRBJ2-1	TGCAGTGCTAGAGACGCTTGGAGCGGGAGCTCCTACAATGAGCAGTTCTTC	CSARDAWSGSSYNEQFF
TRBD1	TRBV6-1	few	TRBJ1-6	TGTGCCAGCTACCCGGGACAGGGGGGCAATTCGCCCCTCCACTTT	CASYPGQGGNSPLHF
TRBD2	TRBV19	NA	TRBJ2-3	TGTGCCAGTAAACTAGCGGGAGGGCAAGATACGCAGTATTTT	CASKLAGGQDTQYF
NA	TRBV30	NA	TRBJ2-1	TGTGCCTGGAATGCAGGACAGCTTTACAATGAGCAGTTCTTC	CAWNAGQLYNEQFF
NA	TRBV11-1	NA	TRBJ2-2	TGTGCCAGCAGTTCCCGACAGACCCTGAACACCGGGGAGCTGTTTTTT	CASSSRQTLNTGELFF
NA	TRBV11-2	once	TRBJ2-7	TGTGCCAGCAGCTCACCGCAGGGGAGGGCCTACGAGCAGTACTTC	CASSSPQGRAYEQYF
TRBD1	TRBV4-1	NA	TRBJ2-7	TGCGCCAGCAGCCAAGATTTCGGGACAGGGACCTACGAGCAGTACTTC	CASSQDFGTGTYEQYF
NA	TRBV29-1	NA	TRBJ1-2	TGCAGCGCTCTTGGGGTAGGGAGTGGCTACACCTTC	CSALGVGSGYTF
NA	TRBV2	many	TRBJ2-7	TGTGCCAGCAGTGAAATTAGGGCGGGGCAGTACTTC	CASSEIRAGQYF
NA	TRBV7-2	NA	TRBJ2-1	TGTGCCAGCAGCTCAGGGGTCGTGGGGGGATACAATGAGCAGTTCTTC	CASSSGVVGGYNEQFF
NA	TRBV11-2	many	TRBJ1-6	TGTGCCAGCAGCTTAGTTGCACCCGGGCGGAATTCACCCCTCCACTTT	CASSLVAPGRNSPLHF
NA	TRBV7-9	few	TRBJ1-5	TGTGCCAGCAGCCCTGCTAACAATCAGCCCCAGCATTTT	CASSPANNQPQHF